A single sample is the source of the 3 T cell receptor beta chains below, sequenced in a study of shared T cell receptors in the human thymus. TCRdb keeps only in-frame clones here, not all; method: immunoSEQ multiplex PCR. The sample carries 720,000 or so clones, 80% to 90% recorded once. These same data were also listed under a study on human thymus T cells.

Sequenced material: thymocytes. The source of these receptors is a girl in the first two years of life with a congenital heart defect.

The chain has TRBV7-9 and TRBJ2-1; the match to TRBD2 covers 8 bases. The V and J ends lost 2 bases and 4 bases, in that order; junction bases with no gene match: 10. This CDR3 is built from 17 residues. The germline gives CDR1 SEHNR, CDR2 FQNEAQ (reference sequence). The DNA of the CDR3 is TGTGCCAGCAGCTTACGGTCGTCGGCGGGGGGTTACAATGAGCAGTTCTTC. As protein: CASSLRSSAGGYNEQFF.

The V gene is TRBV7-8, the J gene TRBJ1-1; TRBD1 agrees at 12 bases. The V gene's germline CDR1 is SGHVS and CDR2 FQNEAQ. The CDR3 is 18 residues long. V was pared by 5 bases and J by 3 bases, with 13 bases of the junction left unmatched. CDR3 sequence reads: CASSGPGQGALPYTEAFF. CDR3 sequence (DNA): TGTGCCAGCAGCGGTCCGGGACAGGGGGCCCTACCTTACACTGAAGCTTTCTTT.

The chain joins TRBV10-2 to TRBJ1-3; D not resolved. The germline V gene has CDR1 WSHSY and CDR2 SAAADI. V was clipped by 0 bases and J by 1 base, with 7 bases between them. This CDR3 spans 15 amino acids. The DNA for the CDR3 is TGCGCCAGCAGTGAGTCATGGGAGTCTGGAAACACCATATATTTT. This codes for CASSESWESGNTIYF.